This paragraph covers one T cell receptor (beta chain) sequence. Its antigen is not known. Generated by immunoSEQ multiplex PCR, the TCRdb table keeps only in-frame clones and is missing some. Of 7,200 or so clones listed, about 61% are singletons. Trimming removed 3 bases from V and 3 bases from J; junction bases left unmatched: 8. Germline V lookup: CDR1 MDHEN, CDR2 SYDVKM. The CDR3 totals 15 residues. This entry is derived from a study of tumor-infiltrating lymphocytes in localized non-small cell lung cancer. Study-level points and caveats: Available tissue quantity limited TCR sequencing to a patient subset. Tumors had more T cell infiltration than uninvolved lung, per TCRbeta sequencing and CD3 counts. Tumor T-cell fraction was not associated with recurrence-free survival.

The chain joins TRBV28 to TRBJ2-7, with 7 bases that match TRBD1. Sequencing used lung tumor tissue. The sequence was obtained from a human donor with non-small cell lung cancer. CDR3: CASSFTGTASYEQYF. CDR3 coding DNA: TGTGCCAGCAGTTTCACCGGGACAGCAAGCTACGAGCAGTACTTC.